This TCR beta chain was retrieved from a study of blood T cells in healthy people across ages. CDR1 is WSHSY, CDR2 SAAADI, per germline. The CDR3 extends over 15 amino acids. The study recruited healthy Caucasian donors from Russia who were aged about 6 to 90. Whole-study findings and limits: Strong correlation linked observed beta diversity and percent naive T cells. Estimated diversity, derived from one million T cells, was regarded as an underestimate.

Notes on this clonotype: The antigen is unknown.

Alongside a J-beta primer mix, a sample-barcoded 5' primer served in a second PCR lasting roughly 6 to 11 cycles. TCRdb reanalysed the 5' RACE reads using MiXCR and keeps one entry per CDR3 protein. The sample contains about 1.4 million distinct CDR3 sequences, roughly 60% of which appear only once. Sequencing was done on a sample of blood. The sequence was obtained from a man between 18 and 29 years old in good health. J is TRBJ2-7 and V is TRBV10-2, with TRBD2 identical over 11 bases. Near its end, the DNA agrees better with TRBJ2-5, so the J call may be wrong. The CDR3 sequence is CASSESSGGWETQYF. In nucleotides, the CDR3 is TGCGCCAGCAGTGAATCTAGCGGGGGGTGGGAGACCCAGTACTTC.